This T cell receptor (beta chain) was captured by sequencing in a study of T cells after yellow fever vaccination. Looking at the study overall: In the case of low-cell-number fractions, SMART-Seq v4 Ultra Low Input was used for preparation.

Findings and limits, study-wide: Abundant bulk-derived clonotypes could contaminate FACS-sorted repertoires. It was a weaker secondary response, yet one that peaked faster, at day 5 versus 15.

Note on this clonotype: Its antigen is unknown.

UMIs and a universal primer site were added when TCR cDNA was made by 5'RACE template switching. TCRdb redid the calling of the 5' RACE reads with MiXCR, one entry per CDR3 protein. The sample has 99,000 or so distinct CDR3 sequences, approximately 6.3% seen once. V was pared by 4 bases and J by 7 bases, with 8 bases between. CDR3 length: 11 amino acids. The germline gives CDR1 GTSNPN, CDR2 SVGIG (reference sequence). This receptor was taken from a young man who received the YFV17D yellow fever vaccine. The V and J genes are TRBV30 and TRBJ2-1; D call uncertain. The material was CD8+ T cells sorted from PBMCs, obtained 10 days after the yellow fever booster vaccination. The CDR3 loop reads CAWMLGNEQFF. As DNA, the CDR3 is TGTGCCTGGATGCTGGGAAATGAGCAGTTCTTC.